The rows below give T cell receptor beta chains drawn from one sample of a study of response to subunit inactivated influenza vaccine. TCRdb re-analysed the RT-PCR reads in MiXCR, keeping a single row per CDR3 protein. The repertoire consists of about 540,000 distinct CDR3 sequences, with under 25% occurring once and the leading ten covering 2.8%. The same specimen was also included in a second study, on T cells expressing NK-cell markers.

The specimen comprised CD4+ T cells sorted from PBMCs, sampled about 13 days after vaccination. The origin of the receptors is a man aged 45-60 years who received an inactivated influenza vaccine. The CDR3 runs from the conserved cysteine through the conserved F or W. A D gene is named only where the DNA matches it firmly. A clone size is listed for some rows: how often the clone was seen (once, few, many), or a class if it is expanded.

cdr3_nt	cdr3_aa	clone_size	d_call	v_call	j_call
TGTGCCAGCAGCTCCCACCACAGCACAGATACGCAGTATTTT	CASSSHHSTDTQYF	many	.	TRBV5-4	TRBJ2-3
TGTGCCAGCAGTGCGCGGGGGCCGAACACAGATACGCAGTATTTT	CASSARGPNTDTQYF	few	.	TRBV6-1	TRBJ2-3
TGTGCCAGCAGTTACCCACTAGCGGAACCATACAATGAGCAGTTCTTC	CASSYPLAEPYNEQFF	.	TRBD2	TRBV6-7	TRBJ2-1
TGTGCCAGCAGGAAAGGGGAGAACTATGGCTACACCTTC	CASRKGENYGYTF	.	.	TRBV6-1	TRBJ1-2
TGTGCCAGCTCCAGGACAGGGGACGTCCTCCACTTT	CASSRTGDVLHF	.	TRBD1	TRBV28	TRBJ1-6
TGTGCCAGCAGCTCCCGACAGAACAATGAAAAACTGTTTTTT	CASSSRQNNEKLFF	few	.	TRBV7-9	TRBJ1-4
TGTGCCAGCAGTGAAGAGGACAACCTTCGGGGGGGGACCCAGTACTTC	CASSEEDNLRGGTQYF	few	TRBD2	TRBV2	TRBJ2-5
TGCGCCAGCAGTTTTACTAGCGCCACCTCCTACAATGAGCAGTTCTTC	CASSFTSATSYNEQFF	few	TRBD2	TRBV5-1	TRBJ2-1
TGCGCCAGCAGCCCCTGGACTAGCGGGAGTATCAAGACCCAGTACTTC	CASSPWTSGSIKTQYF	few	TRBD2	TRBV5-1	TRBJ2-5
TGTGCCAGCAGCTTACTGGCAGCTGGTTCCTACAATGAGCAGTTCTTC	CASSLLAAGSYNEQFF	.	.	TRBV11-2	TRBJ2-1
TGTGCCAGCAGTCCCGACAGGGTTCGCAATTCACCCCTCCACTTT	CASSPDRVRNSPLHF	many	TRBD1	TRBV27	TRBJ1-6
TGCGCCAGCAGCTTGCCCGGACCCCTAACCCAACATGAGCAGTTCTTC	CASSLPGPLTQHEQFF	few	.	TRBV5-1	TRBJ2-1
TGTGCCAGCTCACCTCCTGACTGGGACAGTAGCACAGATACGCAGTATTTT	CASSPPDWDSSTDTQYF	.	TRBD1	TRBV18	TRBJ2-3
TGTGCCAGCAGCGAAGGAGGGAGCTACTACGAGCAGTACTTC	CASSEGGSYYEQYF	.	.	TRBV4-2	TRBJ2-7
TGTGCCAGCAGTCGAACTCGGACTGGGACTGAAGCTTTCTTT	CASSRTRTGTEAFF	few	.	TRBV7-2	TRBJ1-1
TGTGCCAGCAGTTTATCCACAGGGGGTACCGGGGAGCTGTTTTTT	CASSLSTGGTGELFF	.	TRBD1	TRBV27	TRBJ2-2
TGTGCCAGTAAGCAACTCCGGGACCCCTACGAGCAGTACTTC	CASKQLRDPYEQYF	once	.	TRBV2	TRBJ2-7
TGCAGCGTTTCTTTGGGGGCAGGGAACCGAAACACCATATATTTT	CSVSLGAGNRNTIYF	few	.	TRBV29-1	TRBJ1-3
TGTGCCAGCAGCGTAGCGGGTGGACTAGGGGCCGGGGAGCTGTTTTTT	CASSVAGGLGAGELFF	few	TRBD2	TRBV9	TRBJ2-2
TGCGCCAGCAGCTACCAGGGGGCGACTGAAGCTTTCTTT	CASSYQGATEAFF	few	TRBD1	TRBV5-1	TRBJ1-1
TGTGCCAGCAGCCAAGATCCGGCAGGGGATCAGCCCCAGCATTTT	CASSQDPAGDQPQHF	.	.	TRBV4-2	TRBJ1-5
TGTGCTAGCACCGCAGGGGGCCCCACCGGGGAGCTGTTTTTT	CASTAGGPTGELFF	few	TRBD1	TRBV7-7	TRBJ2-2
TGTGCCAGTAGGATGAGCGGGAGCTCCTACGAGCAGTACTTC	CASRMSGSSYEQYF	.	TRBD2	TRBV19	TRBJ2-7
TGTGCCATGGGCCCCGGGCGCGGGACAAACACCATATATTTT	CAMGPGRGTNTIYF	.	.	TRBV28	TRBJ1-3
TGTGCCAGCAGCCAAGGGAGTCTTGCAGGCTACGAGCAGTACTTC	CASSQGSLAGYEQYF	.	.	TRBV14	TRBJ2-7
TGTGCCAGCAGCTTACTCGGGAGGGGAGAGACCCAGTACTTC	CASSLLGRGETQYF	.	TRBD2	TRBV7-2	TRBJ2-5
TGTGCCAGTTCTCGAGGGAGCTCCTACAATGAGCAGTTCTTC	CASSRGSSYNEQFF	many	.	TRBV28	TRBJ2-1
TGCGCCAGCGTGGGCAGCAACTACGAGCAGTACTTC	CASVGSNYEQYF	few	.	TRBV5-1	TRBJ2-7
TGTGCCAGCAGCTGGGGGACACTCGCCTACGAGCAGTACTTC	CASSWGTLAYEQYF	many	.	TRBV7-9	TRBJ2-7
TGTGCCAGCATGCCGGGACACCAAAACTATGGCTACACCTTC	CASMPGHQNYGYTF	many	.	TRBV12-3/TRBV12-4	TRBJ1-2
TGTGCCAGCAGCTCGCTCCTTCGGGCTAGCGAACACGGGGAGCTGTTTTTT	CASSSLLRASEHGELFF	.	.	TRBV7-9	TRBJ2-2
TGTGCCAGCAGCTCCCGGGCCGTAGGGATGGGGTCCTACGAGCAGTACTTC	CASSSRAVGMGSYEQYF	many	.	TRBV7-8	TRBJ2-7
TGTGCCAGCAGCCCACCGGGACAGGGGTTACATAATTCACCCCTCCACTTT	CASSPPGQGLHNSPLHF	.	TRBD1	TRBV7-6	TRBJ1-6
TGTGCCAGCAGTTCTCAACTCGGTCGGGGGAACACCGGGGAGCTGTTTTTT	CASSSQLGRGNTGELFF	many	.	TRBV28	TRBJ2-2
TGCGCCAGCAGCTCCAACGCAGGGATGGGAAATTCACCCCTCCACTTT	CASSSNAGMGNSPLHF	.	.	TRBV5-1	TRBJ1-6
TGTGCCAGCAGTTACGGACTAGCGGGGCCCACAGATACGCAGTATTTT	CASSYGLAGPTDTQYF	.	TRBD2	TRBV6-2/TRBV6-3	TRBJ2-3
TGCAGTGCCCCGTCGACTAGCGGGAGGTCCACAGATACGCAGTATTTT	CSAPSTSGRSTDTQYF	few	TRBD2	TRBV20-1	TRBJ2-3
TGTGCCAGCAGTCCGCCGGGACTAATTGAAGCTTTTGGCAAAAACATTCAGTACTTC	CASSPPGLIEAFGKNIQYF	.	TRBD2	TRBV28	TRBJ2-4
TGTGCCAGCAGCCAAGCGGGGGGGGCGAGTACTGAAGCTTTCTTT	CASSQAGGASTEAFF	.	.	TRBV4-2	TRBJ1-1
TGCGCCAGCAGCCTAGGGGGAGGGCCCCAGCATTTT	CASSLGGGPQHF	.	.	TRBV4-3	TRBJ1-5
TGTGCCAGCAGCGTAGGCCGAGCGAACACTGAAGCTTTCTTT	CASSVGRANTEAFF	.	.	TRBV9	TRBJ1-1
TGTGCCAGCAGCCAGACAGGAGATCACAATGAGCAGTTCTTC	CASSQTGDHNEQFF	few	.	TRBV5-5	TRBJ2-1
TGTGCCAGCTCCCAGCAATCTAGCGGAGTCACAGATACGCAGTATTTT	CASSQQSSGVTDTQYF	.	TRBD2	TRBV18	TRBJ2-3